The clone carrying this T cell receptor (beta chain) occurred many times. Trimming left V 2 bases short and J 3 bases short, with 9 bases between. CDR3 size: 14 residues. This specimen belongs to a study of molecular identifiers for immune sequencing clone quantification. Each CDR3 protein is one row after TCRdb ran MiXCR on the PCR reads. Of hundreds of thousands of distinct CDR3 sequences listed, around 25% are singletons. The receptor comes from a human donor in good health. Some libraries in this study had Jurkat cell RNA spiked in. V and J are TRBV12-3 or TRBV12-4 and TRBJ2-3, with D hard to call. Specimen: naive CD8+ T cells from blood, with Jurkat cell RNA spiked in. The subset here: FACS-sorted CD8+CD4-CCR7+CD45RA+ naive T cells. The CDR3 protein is CASSLSVPTDTQYF. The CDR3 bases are TGTGCCAGCAGTTTATCCGTACCGACAGATACGCAGTATTTT.